A selection of T cell receptor beta chains follows, all from one sample in a study of blood T cell repertoires in COVID-19. Assay used: immunoSEQ multiplex PCR; TCRdb lists only in-frame clones, some missing. This sample carries a few hundred thousand clones, approximately 91% of them seen once, and the ten largest clones take 8% to 10%. The sequenced material came from PBMCs or T cells enriched from blood (not recorded which). These receptors originate from a woman in her thirties or forties who had recovered from COVID-19. Each CDR3 is given with its conserved first and last residue. The D gene is left open where the match is weak. Size is stated for part of the rows, as once, few or many counts, or as a class when the clone is expanded.

J gene | V gene | clone size | D gene | CDR3 protein | CDR3 DNA
TRBJ2-2 | TRBV7-8 | . | TRBD1 | CASSARDRGSGELFF | TGTGCCAGCAGCGCACGGGACAGGGGGTCCGGGGAGCTGTTTTTT
TRBJ2-7 | TRBV6-5 | once | . | CASSYSGGFYEQYF | TGTGCCAGCAGTTACTCTGGGGGGTTCTATGAGCAGTACTTC
TRBJ1-6 | TRBV3-1/TRBV3-2 | . | . | CASSQESKGSYNSPLHF | TGTGCCAGCAGCCAAGAAAGCAAGGGGTCCTATAATTCACCCCTCCACTTT
TRBJ2-5 | TRBV10-1 | . | TRBD1 | CASSGQGNGQTQYF | TGCGCCAGCAGCGGACAGGGCAATGGGCAGACCCAGTACTTC
TRBJ2-1 | TRBV19 | . | . | CASSIARNVNEQFF | TGTGCCAGTAGTATAGCTAGGAATGTAAATGAGCAGTTCTTC
TRBJ2-1 | TRBV7-2 | . | TRBD2 | CASSLEGTSGGDEQFF | TGTGCCAGCAGCTTAGAGGGGACTAGCGGGGGCGATGAGCAGTTCTTC
TRBJ1-1 | TRBV19 | . | . | CASSHIPQGGRLTEAFF | TGTGCCAGTAGTCATATCCCCCAAGGGGGTCGATTGACTGAAGCTTTCTTT
TRBJ1-4 | TRBV4-3 | . | . | CASSQDREKLFF | TGCGCCAGCAGCCAGGACAGAGAAAAACTGTTTTTT
TRBJ1-1 | TRBV11-1 | few | TRBD1 | CASSSRDRGPTEAFF | TGTGCCAGCAGCTCCCGGGACAGGGGGCCCACTGAAGCTTTCTTT
TRBJ2-3 | TRBV9 | . | TRBD2 | CASSVAGGSGTDTQYF | TGTGCCAGCAGCGTAGCGGGCGGGAGCGGCACAGATACGCAGTATTTT
TRBJ2-2 | TRBV20-1 | . | . | CSATGTGELFF | TGCAGTGCTACGGGGACCGGGGAGCTGTTTTTT
TRBJ1-6 | TRBV21-1 | . | . | CASSRRRGSAYNSPLHF | TGTGCCAGCAGCAGGAGGCGGGGGAGCGCCTATAATTCACCCCTCCACTTT
TRBJ1-5 | TRBV27 | few | TRBD1 | CASSRGTGGVNGGNQPQHF | TGTGCCAGCAGTCGAGGGACAGGAGGGGTCAATGGGGGCAATCAGCCCCAGCATTTT
TRBJ2-7 | TRBV18 | . | . | CASQGNGVDYEQYF | TGTGCCAGCCAGGGGAACGGGGTAGACTACGAGCAGTACTTC
TRBJ1-2 | TRBV7-2 | . | . | CASGLYGVRGYGYTF | TGTGCCAGCGGGCTTTACGGGGTCCGTGGCTATGGCTACACCTTC
TRBJ2-2 | TRBV7-2 | few | TRBD1 | CASSPGGLTGELFF | TGTGCCAGCTCCCCAGGGGGATTGACCGGGGAGCTGTTTTTT
TRBJ1-5 | TRBV21-1 | . | . | CASSPNRLNQPQHF | TGTGCCAGCAGCCCTAACAGGTTAAATCAGCCCCAGCATTTT
TRBJ1-2 | TRBV27 | . | TRBD1 | CASSSVDRTRAVGYTF | TGTGCCAGCAGTTCCGTGGACAGGACCAGAGCGGTTGGCTACACCTTC
TRBJ2-7 | TRBV4-3 | . | TRBD1 | CASSRGTGAESYYEQYF | TGCGCCAGCAGCCGCGGAACAGGGGCAGAGTCCTACTACGAGCAGTACTTC
TRBJ2-7 | TRBV6-5 | . | . | CATTPRVSSYEQYF | TGTGCCACAACCCCCCGAGTGAGCTCCTACGAGCAGTACTTC
TRBJ1-5 | TRBV19 | . | . | CASSMPQAEQPQHF | TGTGCCAGTAGTATGCCCCAGGCAGAACAGCCCCAGCATTTT
TRBJ2-7 | TRBV7-2 | . | TRBD1 | CASSSTGVGYEQYF | TGTGCCAGCAGCTCGACAGGGGTCGGCTACGAGCAGTACTTC
TRBJ1-1 | TRBV28 | . | . | CASSPNRGKRGTEAFF | TGTGCCAGCAGTCCCAACCGAGGCAAGAGAGGTACTGAAGCTTTCTTT
TRBJ2-7 | TRBV4-3 | . | TRBD1 | CASSQDTGTGTYEQYF | TGCGCCAGCAGCCAAGATACCGGGACAGGAACCTACGAGCAGTACTTC
TRBJ2-5 | TRBV5-1 | . | . | CASSLGTETTKQETQYF | TGCGCCAGCAGCTTGGGGACCGAGACTACAAAACAAGAGACCCAGTACTTC
TRBJ2-3 | TRBV7-3 | . | . | CASSLQSTDTQYF | TGTGCCAGCAGCTTACAGAGCACAGATACGCAGTATTTT
TRBJ2-3 | TRBV4-3 | . | TRBD1 | CASSQVPTGGADTQYF | TGCGCCAGCAGCCAAGTACCTACAGGGGGCGCAGATACGCAGTATTTT
TRBJ1-2 | TRBV6-5 | few | . | CASSYPMAYGYTF | TGTGCCAGCAGTTACCCGATGGCATATGGCTACACCTTC
TRBJ2-1 | TRBV29-1 | . | TRBD2 | CSVARTAGLAGVSNEQFF | TGCAGCGTTGCGCGGACTGCGGGACTAGCGGGGGTTAGCAATGAGCAGTTCTTC
TRBJ2-1 | TRBV29-1 | . | TRBD2 | CSVALAGVGNEQFF | TGCAGCGTTGCACTAGCGGGAGTCGGCAATGAGCAGTTCTTC
TRBJ1-2 | TRBV10-3 | . | . | CAISVGGADYGYTF | TGTGCCATCAGTGTGGGAGGGGCGGACTATGGCTACACCTTC
TRBJ2-4 | TRBV19 | once | . | CASTSPPQGGNIQYF | TGTGCCAGTACTTCCCCCCCCCAGGGGGGAAACATTCAGTACTTC
TRBJ2-7 | TRBV12-3/TRBV12-4 | . | TRBD1 | CASNKGASYEQYF | TGTGCCAGCAACAAGGGGGCGTCCTACGAGCAGTACTTC
TRBJ2-1 | TRBV2 | . | TRBD2 | CASSSTSGTLLSSYNEQFF | TGTGCCAGCAGCTCGACTAGCGGGACCCTATTGAGCTCCTACAATGAGCAGTTCTTC
TRBJ2-7 | TRBV28 | . | TRBD1 | CASSILTGGGGYEQYF | TGTGCCAGCAGTATCCTGACAGGGGGAGGGGGATACGAGCAGTACTTC
TRBJ2-1 | TRBV24-1 | . | . | CATSATTQGLEDEQFF | TGTGCCACCAGTGCCACCACCCAGGGGTTAGAGGATGAGCAGTTCTTC
TRBJ1-1 | TRBV5-1 | . | TRBD1 | CASSFRTGYTEAFF | TGCGCCAGCAGCTTCCGGACAGGGTATACTGAAGCTTTCTTT
TRBJ1-5 | TRBV19 | . | . | CASTRGGTQPQHF | TGTGCCAGTACCAGGGGAGGGACCCAGCCCCAGCATTTT
TRBJ2-5 | TRBV7-8 | . | . | CASSFRVEETQYF | TGTGCCAGCAGCTTCCGGGTAGAAGAGACCCAGTACTTC
TRBJ2-1 | TRBV25-1 | once | TRBD2 | CASSAPGLAEEQFF | TGTGCCAGCAGTGCCCCGGGACTAGCCGAGGAGCAGTTCTTC
TRBJ1-2 | TRBV11-3 | . | TRBD1 | CASSLDRRTYGYTF | TGTGCCAGCAGCTTGGACAGGAGAACGTATGGCTACACCTTC
TRBJ2-1 | TRBV2 | . | . | CASSLGASASPFF | TGTGCCAGCTCTCTCGGGGCTAGCGCCTCCCCTTTCTTC
TRBJ2-1 | TRBV7-9 | . | . | CASSPAGSSYNEQFF | TGTGCCAGCAGCCCGGCCGGGAGTTCCTACAATGAGCAGTTCTTC
TRBJ1-1 | TRBV7-9 | few | . | CASRDGQLNTEAFF | TGTGCCAGCAGAGACGGACAGTTGAACACTGAAGCTTTCTTT
TRBJ2-1 | TRBV18 | . | . | CASSPTLDNEQFF | TGTGCCAGCTCACCAACTCTAGACAATGAGCAGTTCTTC
TRBJ1-2 | TRBV7-2 | once | TRBD1 | CASSLQQGAYYGYTF | TGTGCCAGCAGCTTACAACAGGGGGCGTACTATGGCTACACCTTC
TRBJ2-7 | TRBV27 | . | TRBD1 | CASSLEGRQGGFYEQYF | TGTGCCAGCAGTTTAGAGGGGAGACAGGGGGGATTCTACGAGCAGTACTTC
TRBJ2-3 | TRBV9 | . | . | CASSGRDITDTQYF | TGTGCCAGCAGCGGCCGGGACATCACAGATACGCAGTATTTT
TRBJ1-2 | TRBV5-4 | . | . | CASSLDREYGYTF | TGTGCCAGCAGCTTGGACCGAGAGTATGGCTACACCTTC
TRBJ1-1 | TRBV5-1 | . | TRBD1 | CASSTSGTGIGEAFF | TGCGCCAGCAGTACCTCCGGGACAGGGATCGGCGAGGCTTTCTTT
TRBJ1-6 | TRBV6-1 | . | . | CASSEKRVNLSPLHF | TGTGCCAGCAGTGAAAAGCGAGTTAACCTTTCACCCCTCCACTTT
TRBJ2-2 | TRBV30 | . | . | CAGGGISTGELFF | TGTGCCGGAGGGGGCATCTCCACCGGGGAGCTGTTTTTT
TRBJ2-1 | TRBV28 | . | . | CASSSPGGQFF | TGTGCCAGCAGTTCCCCCGGGGGGCAGTTCTTC
TRBJ2-3 | TRBV7-2 | . | TRBD2 | CASQRYPGGQGTDTQYF | TGTGCCAGCCAAAGGTACCCGGGAGGGCAGGGCACAGATACGCAGTATTTT
TRBJ1-1 | TRBV5-4 | . | . | CASSLEHRREAFF | TGTGCCAGCAGCTTGGAACACAGGCGTGAAGCTTTCTTT
TRBJ2-3 | TRBV6-2/TRBV6-3 | . | . | CASSIARDTQYF | TGTGCCAGCAGTATAGCGAGGGATACGCAGTATTTT
TRBJ2-7 | TRBV9 | . | TRBD1 | CASSVGPGQKIEQYF | TGTGCCAGCAGCGTAGGACCGGGACAGAAAATCGAGCAGTACTTC
TRBJ2-3 | TRBV5-1 | . | . | CASSLGGSTDTQYF | TGCGCCAGCAGCTTAGGCGGGAGCACAGATACGCAGTATTTT